This is a list of T cell receptor beta chains from one sample in a study of blood T cell repertoires in COVID-19. Method: immunoSEQ multiplex PCR; TCRdb's copy keeps in-frame clones and lacks some. The sample yields about 300,000 clones, around 87% seen once. Sequenced input: peripheral blood. These receptors were collected from a woman between 35 and 50 years old who had recovered from COVID-19. Both conserved end residues are part of each CDR3.

TRBV20-1 | CSAFDREKLFF
TRBV19 | CASWGGQGGNQPQHF
TRBV9 | CASSPTKDRGLAGELFF
TRBV5-1 | CASSLDSPTDTQYF
TRBV3-1/TRBV3-2 | CASSQARAGSFFEKLFF
TRBV9 | CASSRSGEGETQYF
TRBV6-5 | CASTQRIGSNQPQHF
TRBV9 | CASSGTGVNGYTF
TRBV2 | CASRLTDNTGELFF
TRBV19 | CASSIAPAGGYTF
TRBV15 | CATSRDPLATDTQYF
TRBV6-2/TRBV6-3 | CASSYSMWAVPNYGYTF
TRBV5-4 | CASSQKLAGGPDTQYF
TRBV4-3 | CASSQAGTVEGHEQFF
TRBV24-1 | CATSSGTGLSGANVLTF
TRBV6-6 | CASSYSTERGYTF
TRBV18 | CASSPTGWDTEAFF
TRBV27 | CASSLGPRGINEQFF
TRBV7-8 | CASSQPRRAGENYGYTF
TRBV9 | CASSGGLAQYTDTQYF
TRBV4-3 | CASSQVGGDTQYF
TRBV5-1 | CASSQELNTEAFF
TRBV5-1 | CASSRKTTSATGQETQYF
TRBV7-9 | CASSLQGGGNYEQYF
TRBV28 | CASSLYNDRVSNQPQHF
TRBV4-2 | CASSQERTSGGSYEQYF
TRBV19 | CASSNRDRGLTNEKLFF
TRBV9 | CASSARLAGGTDTQYF
TRBV27 | CASSLNSLNTEAFF
TRBV11-3 | CASSPGWANTIYF
TRBV15 | CATSSGERGTTDTQYF
TRBV7-2 | CASSHVPGEQPQHF
TRBV11-3 | CASSQGHMNTEAFF